This paragraph reports one T cell receptor (beta chain). Its cognate antigen is unknown. The sample is drawn from a study of blood T cells in healthy people across ages. It was with a sample-barcoded 5' primer and a J-beta primer mix that a second PCR of about 7 to 12 cycles was run. TCRdb itself ran the 5' RACE reads through MiXCR, one entry per CDR3 protein. This table has roughly 1.6 million distinct CDR3 sequences, about 31% appearing once. Study-level findings and limits: Estimated diversity that came from one million T cells was considered an underestimate.

The sequenced sample consisted of blood. The source of this sequence is a young woman in good health.

Written as DNA, the CDR3 is TGTGCCAGCAGTTCCGACGAGGCGGGAGGGTTATCCTACGAGCAGTACTTC. It is translated as CASSSDEAGGLSYEQYF. The chain carries TRBV28 and TRBJ2-7, with 9 bases identical to TRBD2. Germline trimming cut 4 bases from V and 1 base from J; bases unmatched to any gene: 11. Germline CDR1 reads MDHEN; CDR2 reads SYDVKM. CDR3 length equals 17 residues.